One and the same sample provided the 20 T cell receptor beta chains below, sequenced in a study of CD8 T cells in ankylosing spondylitis. A single record per CDR3 protein comes from TCRdb applying MiXCR to the 5' RACE reads. This table has tens of thousands of distinct CDR3 sequences, about a tenth appearing once. The specimen sequenced was blood, either unsorted or a sorted T cell fraction (not recorded which). These receptors originate from a male donor with ankylosing spondylitis or in good health (not recorded which).

At least ten counts were recorded for this clonotype. The chain links TRBV3-1 to TRBJ2-5; TRBD1 might be the D (5 bases). The germline CDR1 and CDR2 sequences are LGHDT and YNNKEL (reference sequence). This CDR3 has 12 residues. V shed 6 bases and J shed 4 bases, with 9 bases lying between them. CDR3 nucleotides: TGTGCCAGCAGTCAGGGTGGAGAGACCCAGTACTTC. Its translation: CASSQGGETQYF.

This clonotype showed up many times. The chain has TRBV15 and TRBJ2-3, with a tentative D call TRBD2 (6 bases). V lost 5 bases and J lost 3, with 15 bases in between. This CDR3 is built from 15 residues. Germline CDR1 LNHNV, CDR2 YYDKDF (reference sequence). CDR3 loop: CATSSLPGVTDTQYF. As DNA, the CDR3 is TGTGCCACCAGCTCCCTACCGGGAGTGACAGATACGCAGTATTTT.

This clonotype came up many times. The V call is TRBV18, the J call TRBJ2-6, with 7 bases matching TRBD1. Germline CDR1 is KGHSH and CDR2 is LQKENI. This CDR3 contains 18 residues. The V and J ends lost 5 bases and 1 base, in that order; junction bases with no gene match: 11. The CDR3: CASSERQGRASGANVLTF. DNA of the CDR3: TGTGCCAGCTCAGAGAGACAGGGTCGAGCGTCTGGGGCCAACGTCCTGACTTTC.

The chain carries TRBV2 and TRBJ2-6; 8 bases agree with TRBD1. The V gene end was trimmed by 6 bases and the J gene end by 2 bases; junction bases not matched to a gene: 3. This CDR3 is 15 amino acids long. Per the germline V gene, CDR1 is SNHLY and CDR2 is FYNNEI. As DNA, the CDR3 is TGTGCCAGCAGACAGGGGGAGGCTGGGGCCAACGTCCTGACTTTC. Residues: CASRQGEAGANVLTF.

This clonotype was seen a single time. The chain employs TRBV27 and TRBJ2-7; possible D gene TRBD1, 6 bases. This CDR3 is 13 amino acids long. V shed 6 bases and J shed 5 bases, with 14 bases lying between them. Germline values: CDR1 MNHEY, CDR2 SMNVEV (reference sequence). CDR3 amino acids: CASRETGFHEQYF. CDR3 in DNA: TGTGCCAGCAGAGAAACAGGGTTCCACGAGCAGTACTTC.

This clonotype showed up many times. The junction departs from germline at one end; a sequencing error may be responsible. This chain joins TRBV20-1 and TRBJ2-4, with TRBD2 as a possible D gene (7 bases). The CDR3 sequence is 11 residues long. CDR1 and CDR2 from the germline V gene are DFQATT and SNEGSKA (reference sequence). CDR3 nucleotides: TGCAGTGCAAGAGGGGGGGACATTCAGTACTTC. Its translation is CSARGGDIQYF.

This clonotype occurred many times. V usage is TRBV5-1 and J usage is TRBJ2-7; 10 positions agree with TRBD2. The trim removed 4 bases at V and 3 bases at J, leaving 10 bases unmatched. The CDR3 covers 16 residues. Germline V gene data show CDR1 as SGHRS and CDR2 as YFSETQ. In DNA form, the CDR3 reads TGCGCCAGCAGCGGAGATTGGGCTAGCGGGAGCTACGAGCAGTACTTC. This gives the protein CASSGDWASGSYEQYF.

This sequence joins TRBV2 and TRBJ2-3; TRBD2 might be the D (7 bases). V lost 0 bases, J lost 5 bases, and 12 bases lay in between. The length of the CDR3 is 15 residues. Germline V gene sequence: CDR1 SNHLY, CDR2 FYNNEI. The CDR3, as DNA: TGTGCCAGCAGTGAAGCGGGAGGGGGTGGAGATACGCAGTATTTT. As protein: CASSEAGGGGDTQYF. The full variable domain, in which reference TRBV2 and TRBJ2-3 provide the parts outside the CDR3, is EPEVTQTPSHQVTQMGQEVILRCVPISNHLYFYWYRQILGQKVEFLVSFYNNEISEKSEIFDDQFSVERPDGSNFTLKIRSTKLEDSAMYFCASSEAGGGGDTQYFGPGTRLTVL.

This clonotype was seen many times. The V call is TRBV29-1, the J call TRBJ2-1, with TRBD1 identical over 10 bases. Germline CDR1 SQVTM, CDR2 ANQGSEA. CDR3 length: 12 amino acids. Trimming at V came to 8 bases and at J to 9 bases, leaving 7 bases not matched to a gene. CDR3 sequence: CSLGQGRGEQFF. The CDR3 region has the DNA TGCAGCCTGGGACAGGGGAGAGGTGAGCAGTTCTTC.

This clonotype was seen many times. CDR3 DNA: TGTGCCAGCAGTTACGGGACATCGACAGATTCACCCCTCCACTTT. It is translated as CASSYGTSTDSPLHF. V and J are TRBV6-2 or TRBV6-3 and TRBJ1-6, with a possible D match to TRBD1 (6 bases). V was clipped by 2 bases and J by 8 bases, with 13 bases between them. Germline assignment: CDR1 MNHEY and CDR2 SVGEGT. The CDR3 is 15 residues long.

This clonotype was observed a handful of times. The J gene is TRBJ2-5, the V gene TRBV5-1, with a possible D match to TRBD1 (5 bases). Germline loops: CDR1 SGHRS, CDR2 YFSETQ. This CDR3 region has 17 residues. The ends were cut back, 4 bases at V and 2 bases at J, with 21 bases in the middle. CDR3 amino acids: CASSPGLGQPKQETQYF. CDR3 nucleotides: TGCGCCAGCAGCCCTGGGCTGGGGCAGCCGAAACAAGAGACCCAGTACTTC.

This clonotype has ten or more counts. The chain has TRBV11-3 and TRBJ2-2, with a possible D match to TRBD2 (6 bases). There are 14 residues in the CDR3. In germline, CDR1 is SGHNT, CDR2 YENEEA. The V and J ends lost 6 bases and 8 bases respectively, with 16 bases between them. The CDR3 sequence: CASSWSGSAGELFF. The CDR3 DNA sequence: TGTGCCAGCAGTTGGTCCGGGAGTGCGGGGGAGCTGTTTTTT. The whole variable domain, filled in from reference TRBV11-3 and TRBJ2-2, reads EAGVVQSPRYKIIEKKQPVAFWCNPISGHNTLYWYLQNLGQGPELLIRYENEEAVDDSQLPKDRFSAERLKGVDSTLKIQPAELGDSAVYLCASSWSGSAGELFFGEGSRLTVL.

This chain joins TRBV11-3 and TRBJ2-3; 8 bases agree with TRBD2. The V and J ends lost 2 bases and 4 bases, in that order; junction bases with no gene match: 11. The CDR3 extends over 17 amino acids. From germline, CDR1 is SGHNT and CDR2 YENEEA. This CDR3 is CASSLRTEAGEADTQYF. DNA of the CDR3: TGTGCCAGCAGCTTAAGGACGGAAGCGGGAGAGGCAGATACGCAGTATTTT.

This clonotype was detected many times. V is TRBV11-2 and J is TRBJ2-7, with TRBD1 identical over 8 bases. The CDR3 is 21 amino acids. V was clipped by 7 bases and J by 5 bases; unmatched bases: 31. Germline V gene sequence: CDR1 SGHAT, CDR2 FQNNGV. The CDR3 protein is CASTSSYLGYRGDPAPDEQYF. In DNA form, the CDR3 reads TGTGCCAGCACCTCCTCATATCTGGGATACAGGGGGGATCCCGCCCCCGACGAGCAGTACTTC. Full variable domain (missing parts from reference TRBV11-2 and TRBJ2-7): EAGVAQSPRYKIIEKRQSVAFWCNPISGHATLYWYQQILGQGPKLLIQFQNNGVVDDSQLPKDRFSAERLKGVDSTLKIQPAKLEDSAVYLCASTSSYLGYRGDPAPDEQYFGPGTRLTVT.

This clonotype came up many times. This sequence joins TRBV11-2 and TRBJ2-2; D is ambiguous. CDR1 SGHAT and CDR2 FQNNGV come from the germline V gene. V was trimmed by 2 bases and J by 1 base, leaving 8 bases between them. The CDR3 consists of 15 residues. The CDR3 spells CASSLLRQNTGELFF. CDR3 in DNA: TGTGCCAGCAGCTTACTGAGACAGAACACCGGGGAGCTGTTTTTT.

At least ten counts were recorded for this clonotype. The junction departs from germline at one end; a sequencing error may be responsible. The chain uses TRBV7-7 and TRBJ2-3; 7 positions agree with TRBD2. Germline V gene data show CDR1 as SSHAT and CDR2 as FNYEAQ (reference sequence). The length of the CDR3 is 17 residues. The CDR3 loop is CASSQGASGPSTDTQYF. DNA of the CDR3: TGTGCTAGCAGTCAAGGGGCTAGCGGCCCTAGCACAGATACGCAGTATTTT.

This chain connects TRBV29-1 to TRBJ2-3; TRBD1 matches at 7 bases. This CDR3 contains 17 residues. CDR1 and CDR2 (germline): SQVTM, ANQGSEA. V lost 4 bases and J lost 4; bases outside the gene matches: 17. The CDR3 DNA is TGCAGCGTTGGGATGGACAGGTCGGTTGGGGTTGCAGATACGCAGTATTTT. This translates into CSVGMDRSVGVADTQYF.

This clonotype was seen ten or more times. This rearrangement joins TRBV5-1 to TRBJ1-5, with D maybe TRBD1 (5 bases). CDR3 size: 15 residues. Per the germline V gene, CDR1 is SGHRS and CDR2 is YFSETQ. V lost 0 bases and J lost 2, with 9 bases in between. The CDR3: CASSLDGGGNQPQHF. CDR3 DNA: TGCGCCAGCAGCTTGGACGGGGGGGGCAATCAGCCCCAGCATTTT. Complete variable domain (other parts from reference TRBV5-1 and TRBJ1-5): KAGVTQTPRYLIKTRGQQVTLSCSPISGHRSVSWYQQTPGQGLQFLFEYFSETQRNKGNFPGRFSGRQFSNSRSEMNVSTLELGDSALYLCASSLDGGGNQPQHFGDGTRLSIL.

The sample holds a few counts of this clonotype. The chain links TRBV7-6 to TRBJ2-7, with 7 bases fitting TRBD2. The CDR3 runs to 14 residues. Germline lookup yields CDR1 SGHVS and CDR2 FNYEAQ. V lost 1 base and J lost 6; bases outside the gene matches: 6. As DNA, the CDR3 is TGTGCCAGCAGCTTAGAGGCTAGCGGCGGCGAGCAGTACTTC. This translates into CASSLEASGGEQYF.

In this sample, this clonotype turned up many times. The rearrangement uses TRBV7-2 and TRBJ2-1; a weak D match, TRBD1 (5 bases). CDR3 length equals 15 residues. Germline assignment: CDR1 SGHTA and CDR2 FQGNSA. V gave up 2 bases and J gave up 2 bases, with 10 bases separating them. The CDR3 spells CASSLRGRAYNEQFF. The CDR3 DNA is TGTGCCAGCAGCTTAAGGGGTAGGGCCTACAATGAGCAGTTCTTC.